One T cell receptor (beta chain) is described in this entry. Its antigen remains unidentified. No much larger clonotype is one base removed from it; base qualities were not supplied. The germline V gene provides CDR1 ENHRY and CDR2 SYGVKD. From the cysteine up to the phenylalanine, the CDR3 has a length of 14 residues. The read is trimmed to its CDR3 DNA, 42 bases read in frame from base 1. V is pared back by 4 bases and J by 0 bases, with 9 bases lying between the germline termini. This entry belongs to a study of blood T cell repertoires in COVID-19 (dated by TCRdb to 2018 to 2021). Turning to the overall study: Samples covering the acute and convalescent phases of COVID-19 were provided by collaborators in the United States, Italy and Spain. Where available, HLA class I and class II types were taken from metadata supplied by the sample provider and were not determined by assay-based typing. The prospective study material was composed of cDNA or gDNA derived from T cells, B-cell-depleted T cells, or PBMCs. The samples were drawn from two sources: the first 160 participants of the ongoing ImmuneRACE study, and 1,200 or so subjects contributed by 6 global collaborators. Nearly every sample came with metadata listing a de-identified subject ID, COVID-19 status, age in years and sex. The repertoires were released in a freely available public database meant as a resource for research on the immune response to SARS-CoV-2. Subjects who had been exposed to COVID-19, were actively infected with it, or had recovered from it provided the deeply sampled blood TCRbeta repertoires that made up the dataset.

Whole blood was collected in K2EDTA tubes by collaborating institutions according to the institutions' own protocols. Collaborator samples were shipped for TCRbeta analysis as frozen whole blood, isolated PBMCs, or DNA extracted from either sample type. The paper as a whole reports these results and caveats: The amount of clinical and demographic metadata varied by source and participant and was provided uncurated.

TCRbeta CDR3 regions were amplified from genomic DNA by means of the immunoSEQ Assay, a bias-controlled multiplex PCR. Per the original workflow: Within the assay, amplification of reference gene primers was used to estimate how many nucleated cells each sample contained. To quantify the absolute abundance of each unique TCRbeta CDR3 rearrangement, sequence reads were collapsed and filtered. Productive Simpson clonality was computed per sample as the square root of Simpson's diversity index over productive rearrangements. TCRdb mirrors the immuneACCESS table, restricted to in-frame sequences. Some clones are absent from its copies; in checked studies, under half trace to an unresolved V gene, and the reason for the others is unknown. The V and J calls and the clone size are those of that table, but D and trimming were determined from the DNA. A total of 16,000 or so clones appear in this sample, 70% to 90% of them only once. Around 13% of the sample belongs to the ten largest clones.

The rearranged segments are TRBV10-3 and TRBJ1-2; the D gene is perhaps TRBD1, on 6 matching bases. This receptor was taken from a human donor in a cohort sampled during active COVID-19. Sequenced: peripheral blood. The DNA is as follows: TGTGCCATCAGTGTACAGGGTTCTAACTATGGCTACACCTTC. This is translated as CAISVQGSNYGYTF.